Listed below are T cell receptor beta chains from one sample, sequenced in a study of T cell responses to AZD1222 COVID-19 vaccine. TCRdb's copy holds only in-frame clones and misses some; the assay was immunoSEQ multiplex PCR. The sample carries roughly 100,000 clones, around 82% recorded once. This specimen consisted of peripheral blood, obtained on day 0 of AZD1222 vaccination. Every receptor here comes from an adult in good health. The conserved cysteine and the conserved F or W are not part of the CDR3 here.

V gene,CDR3 protein
TRBV11-1,ASSLSRRGTEAF
TRBV12-3/TRBV12-4,ASSSGTPDEF
TRBV4-2,ASSQGRGVREKLF
TRBV9,ASSPRTGAFYEQY
TRBV19,ASSPDQQGVIRRFGNQPQH
TRBV4-1,ASSQRGIKF
TRBV2,ASRGPGTYYGYT
TRBV3-1/TRBV3-2,ASSQDVRGQPQH
TRBV15,ATSRDIANQPQH
TRBV18,ASSPPLRQGTYTEAF
TRBV7-6,ASSLVVGSGANVLT
TRBV28,ASRLSTTVGYT
TRBV6-5,ASSREGAYNEQF
TRBV10-2,ASVRDRDNEQF
TRBV6-2/TRBV6-3,ASSYLQYSNQPQH
TRBV19,ATSQGRGNTEAF
TRBV28,ASSEVNYGYT
TRBV11-3,ASSSPNLGNTEAF
TRBV4-3,ASSQDRDNSGNTIY
TRBV4-3,ASSSGGDREQY
TRBV11-3,ASSPDRASGNTIY
TRBV19,AGRLGQTNTGELF
TRBV11-3,ASSLSSTGGAPEQY
TRBV18,ASSGPSAQAAGELF
TRBV12-3/TRBV12-4,ASSSGVSYGYT
TRBV19,ASSISGGTGELF
TRBV5-8,ASSLGTLGGAGELF
TRBV5-1,ASSLGDLNTEAF
TRBV7-9,ASSWGMDTQY
TRBV19,ASSIDEPGDSPLH
TRBV28,ASSLSGTSSYEQY
TRBV5-1,ASSVGQNQETQY
TRBV7-2,ASSFAGGSSYEQY
TRBV5-1,ASSLSGREVNEQF
TRBV9,ASSGKRGNYNEQF
TRBV6-5,ASSYRPGTGGREQF
TRBV6-5,ASLYSLVNEQF
TRBV6-5,ASSYLDRGKPGELF
TRBV5-5,ASSPDRSGYGYT
TRBV5-6,ASSLGGLAVLTGELF
TRBV7-9,ASSLLQGGGEKLF
TRBV28,AGQGRKLGTEAF
TRBV7-3,ASSFSGNYEQY
TRBV28,ASTDRLNEKLF
TRBV28,ASSVNYGYT
TRBV5-1,ASSLGAGRSNEQF
TRBV14,ASSQMRASLMNTEAF
TRBV27,ASSSVQGSNTIY
TRBV3-1/TRBV3-2,ASSLQGWGTEAF
TRBV5-1,ASIQGGSGNTGELF
TRBV7-9,ASSLYGSPLH
TRBV18,ASSPRESQETQY
TRBV24-1,ATSDWTGGDHYGYT
TRBV7-3,ASSARGRRISGANVLT
TRBV11-3,ASSLLWGAHGELF
TRBV27,ASSLSSGANVLT
TRBV3-1/TRBV3-2,ASSWSGGAVFFKSYEQY
TRBV4-2,ASSQDRSGGGYNEQF